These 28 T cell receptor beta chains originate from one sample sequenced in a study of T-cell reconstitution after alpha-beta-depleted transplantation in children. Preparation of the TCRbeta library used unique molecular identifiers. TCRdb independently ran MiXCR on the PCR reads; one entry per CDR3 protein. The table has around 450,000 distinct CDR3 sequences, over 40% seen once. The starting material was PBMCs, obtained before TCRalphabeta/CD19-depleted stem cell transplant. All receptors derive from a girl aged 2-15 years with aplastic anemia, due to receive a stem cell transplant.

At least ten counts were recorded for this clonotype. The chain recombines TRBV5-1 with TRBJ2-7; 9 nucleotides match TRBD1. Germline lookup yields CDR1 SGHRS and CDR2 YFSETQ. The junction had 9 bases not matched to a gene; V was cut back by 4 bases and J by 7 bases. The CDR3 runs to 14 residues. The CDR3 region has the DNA TGCGCCAGCAGCCCCCGGGACAGGGAAAAAGAGCAGTACTTC. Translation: CASSPRDREKEQYF.

CDR3 sequence reads: CASRFPGQGAVGGYTF. The CDR3 nucleotides read TGCGCCAGCAGGTTCCCGGGACAGGGCGCGGTCGGTGGCTACACCTTC. The chain links TRBV5-1 to TRBJ1-2; 9 bases are shared with TRBD1. Germline values: CDR1 SGHRS, CDR2 YFSETQ. Trimming at V came to 5 bases and at J to 7 bases, leaving 15 bases not matched to a gene. This CDR3 has 16 amino acids. The variable domain in full, with the rest retrieved from reference TRBV5-1 and TRBJ1-2, is KAGVTQTPRYLIKTRGQQVTLSCSPISGHRSVSWYQQTPGQGLQFLFEYFSETQRNKGNFPGRFSGRQFSNSRSEMNVSTLELGDSALYLCASRFPGQGAVGGYTFGSGTRLTVV.

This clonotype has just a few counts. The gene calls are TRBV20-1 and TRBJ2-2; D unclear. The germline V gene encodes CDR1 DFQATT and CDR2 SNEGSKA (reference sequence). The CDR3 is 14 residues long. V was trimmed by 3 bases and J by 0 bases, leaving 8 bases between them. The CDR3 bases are TGCAGTGCTAGTCTGCCTGCGAACACCGGGGAGCTGTTTTTT. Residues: CSASLPANTGELFF.

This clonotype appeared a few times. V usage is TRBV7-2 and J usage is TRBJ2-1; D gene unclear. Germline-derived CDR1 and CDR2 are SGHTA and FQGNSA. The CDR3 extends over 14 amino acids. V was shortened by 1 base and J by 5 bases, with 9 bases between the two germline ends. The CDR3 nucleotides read TGTGCCAGCAGCTTAGATACCGGCCACAATGAGCAGTTCTTC. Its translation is CASSLDTGHNEQFF.

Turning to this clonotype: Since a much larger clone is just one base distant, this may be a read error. CDR3 coding DNA: TGTGCCTCCACCCCGGGAGGGAGGCTCACAGATACGCAGTATTTT. It yields the protein CASTPGGRLTDTQYF. The V and J genes are TRBV6-1 and TRBJ2-3, with 8 bases identical to TRBD2. V shed 11 bases, J shed 2 bases, and the junction held 12 bases outside the gene matches. The V gene's germline CDR1 is MNHNS and CDR2 SASEGT. CDR3 size: 15 residues.

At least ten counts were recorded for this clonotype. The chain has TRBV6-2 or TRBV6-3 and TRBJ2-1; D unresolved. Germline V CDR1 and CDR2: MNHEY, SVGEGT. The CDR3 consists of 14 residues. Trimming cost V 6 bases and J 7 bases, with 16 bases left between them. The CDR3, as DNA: TGTGCCAGCAGCCCTCCCCAGAGCTTTAATGAGCAGTTCTTC. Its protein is CASSPPQSFNEQFF.

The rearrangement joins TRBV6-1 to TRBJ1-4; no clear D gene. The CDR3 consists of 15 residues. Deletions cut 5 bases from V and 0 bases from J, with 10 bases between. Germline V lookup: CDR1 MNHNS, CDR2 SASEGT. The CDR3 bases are TGTGCCAGCAGTCTTAGGGTTGCAACTAATGAAAAACTGTTTTTT. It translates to CASSLRVATNEKLFF.

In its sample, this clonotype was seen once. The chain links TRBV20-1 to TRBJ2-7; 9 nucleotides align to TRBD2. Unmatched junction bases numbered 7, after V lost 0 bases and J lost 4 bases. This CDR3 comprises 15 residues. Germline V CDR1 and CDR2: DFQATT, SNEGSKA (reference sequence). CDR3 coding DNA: TGCAGTGCTAGAGATGGATTGGCGGGGGGGTACGAGCAGTACTTC. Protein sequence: CSARDGLAGGYEQYF.

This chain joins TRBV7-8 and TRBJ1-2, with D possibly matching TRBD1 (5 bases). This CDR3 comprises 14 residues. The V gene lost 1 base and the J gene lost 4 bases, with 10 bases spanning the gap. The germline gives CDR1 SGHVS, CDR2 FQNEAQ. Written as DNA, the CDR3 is TGTGCCAGCAGCTTAGGGGGCGGACCCTATGGCTACACCTTC. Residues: CASSLGGGPYGYTF.

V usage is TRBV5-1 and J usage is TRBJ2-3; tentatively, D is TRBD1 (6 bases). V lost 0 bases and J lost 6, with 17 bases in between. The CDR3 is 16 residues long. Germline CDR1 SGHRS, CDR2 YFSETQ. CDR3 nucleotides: TGCGCCAGCAGCTTGGGGCTAGGGGGTAATACGGATACGCAGTATTTT. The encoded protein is CASSLGLGGNTDTQYF.

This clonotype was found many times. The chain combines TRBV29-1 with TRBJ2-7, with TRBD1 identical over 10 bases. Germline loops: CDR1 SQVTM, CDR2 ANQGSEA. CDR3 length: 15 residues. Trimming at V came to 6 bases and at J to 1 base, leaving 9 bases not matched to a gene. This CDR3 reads CSVTGTGVPSYEQYF. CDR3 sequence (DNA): TGCAGCGTAACCGGGACAGGGGTCCCGTCCTACGAGCAGTACTTC.

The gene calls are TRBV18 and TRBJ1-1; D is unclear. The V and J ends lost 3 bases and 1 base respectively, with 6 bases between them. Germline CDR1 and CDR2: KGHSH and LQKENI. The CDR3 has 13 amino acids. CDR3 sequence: CASSPFRNTEAFF. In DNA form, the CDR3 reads TGTGCCAGCTCACCTTTCAGGAACACTGAAGCTTTCTTT.

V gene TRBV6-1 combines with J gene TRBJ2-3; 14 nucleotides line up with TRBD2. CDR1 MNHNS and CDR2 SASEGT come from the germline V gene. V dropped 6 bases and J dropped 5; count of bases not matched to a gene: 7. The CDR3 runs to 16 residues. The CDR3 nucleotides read TGTGCCAGCAGGTTCGGGACTAGCGGGAGAAGAGATACGCAGTATTTT. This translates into CASRFGTSGRRDTQYF.

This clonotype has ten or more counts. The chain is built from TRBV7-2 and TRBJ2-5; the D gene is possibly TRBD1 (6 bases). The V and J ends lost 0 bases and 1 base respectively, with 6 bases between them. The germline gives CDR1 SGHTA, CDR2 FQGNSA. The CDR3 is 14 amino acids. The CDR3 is CASSLAGAQETQYF. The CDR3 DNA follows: TGTGCCAGCAGCTTAGCGGGGGCCCAAGAGACCCAGTACTTC.

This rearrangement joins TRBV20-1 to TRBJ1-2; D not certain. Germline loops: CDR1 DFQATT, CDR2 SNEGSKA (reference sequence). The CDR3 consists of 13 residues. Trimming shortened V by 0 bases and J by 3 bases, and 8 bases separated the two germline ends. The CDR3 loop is CSARDGSYYGYTF. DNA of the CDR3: TGCAGTGCTAGAGACGGGAGTTACTATGGCTACACCTTC.

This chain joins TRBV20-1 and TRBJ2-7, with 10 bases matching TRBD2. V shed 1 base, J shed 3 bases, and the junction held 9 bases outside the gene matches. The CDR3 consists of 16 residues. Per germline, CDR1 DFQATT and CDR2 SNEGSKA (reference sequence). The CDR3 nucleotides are TGCAGTGCTAGAGGTCTAACCGGGACTAGCGTCTACGAGCAGTACTTC. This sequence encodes CSARGLTGTSVYEQYF.

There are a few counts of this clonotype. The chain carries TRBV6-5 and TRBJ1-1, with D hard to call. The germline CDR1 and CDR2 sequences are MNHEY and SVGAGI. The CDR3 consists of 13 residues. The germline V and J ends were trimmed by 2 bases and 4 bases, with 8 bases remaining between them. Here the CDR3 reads CASSYDWSTEAFF. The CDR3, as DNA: TGTGCCAGCAGTTACGATTGGAGCACTGAAGCTTTCTTT.

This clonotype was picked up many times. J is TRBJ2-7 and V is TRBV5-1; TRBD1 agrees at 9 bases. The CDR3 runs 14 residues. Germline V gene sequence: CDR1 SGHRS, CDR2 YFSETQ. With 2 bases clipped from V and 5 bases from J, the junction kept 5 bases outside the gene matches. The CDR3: CASSFGDRANEQYF. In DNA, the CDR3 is TGCGCCAGCAGCTTCGGGGACAGGGCCAACGAGCAGTACTTC.

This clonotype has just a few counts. The CDR3 here is CASGLASAATNEKLFF. CDR3 nucleotides: TGTGCTAGTGGTTTGGCCTCAGCCGCAACTAATGAAAAACTGTTTTTT. The chain links TRBV12-5 to TRBJ1-4, with unresolved D. CDR3 length equals 16 residues. The germline V gene has CDR1 LGHNT and CDR2 FRNRAP. V gave up 1 base and J gave up 0 bases, with 9 bases separating them. Drawing the rest from reference TRBV12-5 and TRBJ1-4, the complete variable domain is DARVTQTPRHKVTEMGQEVTMRCQPILGHNTVFWYRQTMMQGLELLAYFRNRAPLDDSGMPKDRFSAEMPDATLATLKIQPSEPRDSAVYFCASGLASAATNEKLFFGSGTQLSVL.

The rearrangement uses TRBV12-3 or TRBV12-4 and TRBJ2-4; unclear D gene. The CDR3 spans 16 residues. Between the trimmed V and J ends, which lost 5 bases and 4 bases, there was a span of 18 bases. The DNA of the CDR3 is TGTGCCAGCAGTGTCCGGGCCCCGGTGGGAAAAAACATTCAGTACTTC. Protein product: CASSVRAPVGKNIQYF.

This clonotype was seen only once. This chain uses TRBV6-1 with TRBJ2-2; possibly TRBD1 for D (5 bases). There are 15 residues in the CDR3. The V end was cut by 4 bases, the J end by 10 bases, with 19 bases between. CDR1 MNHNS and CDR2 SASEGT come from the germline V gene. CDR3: CASSAKPDTPEELFF. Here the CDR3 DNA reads TGTGCCAGCAGTGCCAAACCGGACACCCCTGAGGAGCTGTTTTTT.

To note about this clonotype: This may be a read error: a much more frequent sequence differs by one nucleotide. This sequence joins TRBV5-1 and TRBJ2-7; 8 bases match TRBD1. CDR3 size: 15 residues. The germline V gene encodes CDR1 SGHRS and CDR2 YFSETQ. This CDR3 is CANSFSDRAAYEQYF. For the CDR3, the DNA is TGCGCCAACAGCTTCTCGGACAGGGCTGCCTACGAGCAGTACTTC.

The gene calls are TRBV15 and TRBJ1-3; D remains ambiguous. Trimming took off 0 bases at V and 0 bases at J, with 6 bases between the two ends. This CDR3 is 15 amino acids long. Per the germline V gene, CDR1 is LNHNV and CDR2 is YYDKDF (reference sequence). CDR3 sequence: CATSRDRPSGNTIYF. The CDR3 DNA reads TGTGCCACCAGCAGAGATCGCCCCTCTGGAAACACCATATATTTT.

CDR3 nucleotide sequence: TGTGCCAGCTCTCTTCAGGGGCCGACACCGAACACTGAAGCTTTCTTT. Translating it yields CASSLQGPTPNTEAFF. This sequence joins TRBV18 and TRBJ1-1; perhaps TRBD1 as D (6 bases). Between the trimmed V and J ends, which lost 6 bases and 1 base, there was a span of 18 bases. Germline CDR1 and CDR2: KGHSH and LQKENI. CDR3 length equals 16 residues.

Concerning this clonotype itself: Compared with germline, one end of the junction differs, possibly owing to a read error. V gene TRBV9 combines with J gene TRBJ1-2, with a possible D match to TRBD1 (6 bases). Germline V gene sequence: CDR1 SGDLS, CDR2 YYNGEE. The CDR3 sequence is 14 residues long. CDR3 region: CAISVRMAGDGYTF. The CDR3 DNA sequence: TGTGCCATCAGCGTAAGGATGGCAGGGGATGGCTACACCTTC. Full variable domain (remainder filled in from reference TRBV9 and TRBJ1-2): DSGVTQTPKHLITATGQRVTLRCSPRSGDLSVYWYQQSLDQGLQFLIQYYNGEERAKGNILERFSAQQFPDLHSELNLSSLELGDSALYFCAISVRMAGDGYTFGSGTRLTVV.

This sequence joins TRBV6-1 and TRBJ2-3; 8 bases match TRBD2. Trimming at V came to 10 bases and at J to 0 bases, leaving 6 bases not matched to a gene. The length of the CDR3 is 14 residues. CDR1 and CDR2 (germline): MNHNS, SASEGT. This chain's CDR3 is CATPRTSSTDTQYF. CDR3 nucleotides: TGTGCCACCCCCAGGACTAGCAGCACAGATACGCAGTATTTT.

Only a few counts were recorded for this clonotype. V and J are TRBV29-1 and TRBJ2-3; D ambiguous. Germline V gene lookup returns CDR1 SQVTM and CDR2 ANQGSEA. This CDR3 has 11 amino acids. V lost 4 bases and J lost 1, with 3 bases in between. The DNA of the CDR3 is TGCAGCGTTGTAGGCACAGATACGCAGTATTTT. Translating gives CSVVGTDTQYF.

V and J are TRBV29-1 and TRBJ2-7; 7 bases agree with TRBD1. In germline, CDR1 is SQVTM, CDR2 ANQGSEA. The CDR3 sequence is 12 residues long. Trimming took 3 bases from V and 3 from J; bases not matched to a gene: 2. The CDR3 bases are TGCAGCGTTGACAGGGGGAACTACGAGCAGTACTTC. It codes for CSVDRGNYEQYF.